Listed below are T cell receptor beta chains from one sample, sequenced in a study of T cell changes during pregnancy in multiple sclerosis. TCRdb's table, derived via immunoSEQ multiplex PCR, lists solely in-frame clones and lacks some. The repertoire has some 83,000 clones, 91% of them found once; the top ten carry roughly 4%. The source was PBMCs, collected in the first trimester of pregnancy. These receptors originate from a female donor in good health, serving as a control in a pregnancy study. Some clones in this sample may be carry-over from other donors' samples. Each CDR3 is given with its conserved first and last residue. The D gene is left open where the match is weak. A row's size may be missing; if present it is once, few, many or a size class.

>TRBV7-9|TRBJ1-3|TRBD1|.
TGTGCCAGCAGCTTAGCTCCAGGGGGAATTGGTGGAAACACCATATATTTT
CASSLAPGGIGGNTIYF
>TRBV28|TRBJ1-4|.|once
TGTGCCAGCCTCACAGGGTCTAATGAAAAACTGTTTTTT
CASLTGSNEKLFF
>TRBV25-1|TRBJ2-5|TRBD2|.
TGTGCCAGCAGTGAATTTACTAGCGGGAGGAGAACCCAGTACTTC
CASSEFTSGRRTQYF
>TRBV5-8|TRBJ2-7|TRBD1|.
TGTGCCAGCAGCTTGGATTATTTGGTGGGACAGGGATCGTCCGAGCAGTACTTC
CASSLDYLVGQGSSEQYF
>TRBV27|TRBJ2-7|.|once
TGTGCCAGCAGTTTTTATTCAACAGCCTACGAGCAGTACTTC
CASSFYSTAYEQYF
>TRBV18|TRBJ2-4|.|.
TGTGCCAGCTCACCCCTTATCCTAACAGGGTTCCAGAACATTCAGTACTTC
CASSPLILTGFQNIQYF
>TRBV19|TRBJ1-4|TRBD1|.
TGTGCCAGCACCTCGGACAGGGGAAACGAAAAACTGTTTTTT
CASTSDRGNEKLFF
>TRBV4-2|TRBJ1-2|.|.
TGTGCCAGCAGCCAAGACCAGGTTAACTATGGCTACACCTTC
CASSQDQVNYGYTF
>TRBV6-6|TRBJ2-5|.|.
TGTGCCAGCAGTTACGGACAAAACGGGGGCCAAGAGACCCAGTACTTC
CASSYGQNGGQETQYF
>TRBV7-2|TRBJ2-7|.|once
TGTGCCAGCAGCTTAGTGGGACAAAGCTCCTACGAGCAGTACTTC
CASSLVGQSSYEQYF
>TRBV18|TRBJ1-5|.|once
TGTGCCAGCTCAGCAGGGCTCAGGCAGCCCCAGCATTTT
CASSAGLRQPQHF
>TRBV28|TRBJ1-2|.|.
TGTGCCAGCAGTCCCGGTCGGTGGGGCTCCAACTATGGCTACACCTTC
CASSPGRWGSNYGYTF
>TRBV11-1|TRBJ2-5|TRBD2|.
TGTGCCAGCAGTTACGGCGGTAGCGGGGGCCCCCAGTACTTC
CASSYGGSGGPQYF
>TRBV9|TRBJ2-7|.|.
TGTGCCAGCAGCGTAGACTCTTCGCTAGAGCGCGAGCAGTACTTC
CASSVDSSLEREQYF
>TRBV19|TRBJ1-1|.|few
TGTGCCAGTAGTCCCCCGGGAGTTGGGTCTTTCTTT
CASSPPGVGSFF
>TRBV27|TRBJ2-7|.|.
TGTGCCAGCAGGGGCACGGACATCTTCTACGAGCAGTACTTC
CASRGTDIFYEQYF
>TRBV13|TRBJ2-1|.|.
TGTGCCAGCAAACGGGGGCAGGGACTATACAATGAGCAGTTCTTC
CASKRGQGLYNEQFF
>TRBV29-1|TRBJ2-3|.|.
TGCAGCGTTGAAGGTTGGACTCCAGCGGGCAACACAGATACGCAGTATTTT
CSVEGWTPAGNTDTQYF
>TRBV4-2|TRBJ1-3|.|.
TGTGCCAGCAGCCAAGAGGTTTCTGGTCGCGGAACTGGAAACACCATATATTTT
CASSQEVSGRGTGNTIYF
>TRBV6-1|TRBJ2-7|.|.
TGTGCCAGGACAGTTTACGAGCAGTACTTC
CARTVYEQYF
>TRBV7-3|TRBJ2-1|.|.
TGTGCCAGCAGCTTAAACCCCTATTCAGCGAACGAGCAGTTCTTC
CASSLNPYSANEQFF
>TRBV12-5|TRBJ2-1|TRBD2|.
TGTGCTAGTGGTTTGACGTCTAGCGGGAGTGATGAGCAGTTCTTC
CASGLTSSGSDEQFF
>TRBV19|TRBJ1-1|TRBD1|once
TGTGCCAGTAGTACTGACAGGGACACTGAAGCTTTCTTT
CASSTDRDTEAFF
>TRBV11-2|TRBJ2-4|.|.
TGTGCCAGCAGCTTTTCTACCCAGGGAAGCCGAACGAACATTCAGTACTTC
CASSFSTQGSRTNIQYF
>TRBV27|TRBJ2-1|TRBD2|.
TGTGCCAGCAGTTACACTAGCGGGGACTACAATGAGCAGTTCTTC
CASSYTSGDYNEQFF
>TRBV6-6|TRBJ1-2|.|once
TGTGCCAGCAAGGTTCGCAGGGATGACTATGGCTACACCTTC
CASKVRRDDYGYTF
>TRBV27|TRBJ2-7|.|.
TGTGCCAGCAGTCTAACAGGATACGAGCAGTACTTC
CASSLTGYEQYF
>TRBV6-1|TRBJ1-5|.|.
TGTGCCAGCAGTGAAAGGCCCGGGGGAAACCAGCCCCAGCATTTT
CASSERPGGNQPQHF
>TRBV6-1|TRBJ2-7|.|few
TGTGCCAGCACTTTTCAGGGGAACGCCTACGAGCAGTACTTC
CASTFQGNAYEQYF
>TRBV5-4|TRBJ2-5|TRBD2|few
TGTGCCAGCAGCCTTGGACTAGCGGGAGGTCTAGAGACCCAGTACTTC
CASSLGLAGGLETQYF
>TRBV5-1|TRBJ1-6|TRBD1|few
TGCGCCAGCAGCTCAGGACAGGGGAATTCACCCCTCCACTTT
CASSSGQGNSPLHF
>TRBV28|TRBJ1-4|TRBD1|.
TGTGCCAGCAGGCCTCCATCACAGGGGTTCTATGAAAAACTGTTTTTT
CASRPPSQGFYEKLFF
>TRBV30|TRBJ2-1|TRBD2|.
TGTGCTGTGCGGGAGGGTGGGATGGAGGTTCAGTTCTTC
CAVREGGMEVQFF
>TRBV28|TRBJ1-2|.|.
TGTGCCAGCAGTTCGAAGGGACTTTATGGCTACACCTTC
CASSSKGLYGYTF
>TRBV4-1|TRBJ2-1|.|.
TGCGCCAGCAGCCAAGTCGATATGGGCCTCAGCTCCTACAATGAGCAGTTCTTC
CASSQVDMGLSSYNEQFF
>TRBV4-1|TRBJ1-1|.|.
TGCGCCAGCAAGCCGTGGGGGGAAAGTAACACTGAAGCTTTCTTT
CASKPWGESNTEAFF
>TRBV28|TRBJ1-5|.|.
TGTGCCAGCAGTTCTGGAGGCCTTGGCGATCAGCCCCAGCATTTT
CASSSGGLGDQPQHF
>TRBV5-4|TRBJ1-2|.|.
TGTGCCAGCAGTTTTAACAGGGTAGATGGCTACACCTTC
CASSFNRVDGYTF
>TRBV19|TRBJ1-5|TRBD1|.
TGTGCCACCCACAAAACGTCTCCGACAGGGGACAATCAGCCCCAGCATTTT
CATHKTSPTGDNQPQHF
>TRBV19|TRBJ1-1|.|.
TGTGCCAGTATAGGGAGGGAAAACACTGAAGCTTTCTTT
CASIGRENTEAFF
>TRBV5-1|TRBJ2-1|TRBD2|.
TGCGCCAGCAGCTTGACCGGGACTAGCGGGAGCAGCTCCTACAATGAGCAGTTCTTC
CASSLTGTSGSSSYNEQFF
>TRBV6-1|TRBJ1-4|TRBD1|.
TGTGCCGGCTACGACAGGGGGCGGGAAAAACTGTTTTTT
CAGYDRGREKLFF
>TRBV15|TRBJ2-1|.|.
TGTGCCACCAGCAGTAGGAGAGAGGGCTTAAATGAGCAGTTCTTC
CATSSRREGLNEQFF
>TRBV29-1|TRBJ1-1|TRBD1|.
TGCAGCGTCAAAAGGGATCCAGGGGGCTTGGGAACTGAAGCTTTCTTT
CSVKRDPGGLGTEAFF
>TRBV11-3|TRBJ2-1|TRBD2|.
TGTGCCAGCAGCTTTGCGGGGGGGCCCCCCTACAATGAGCAGTTCTTC
CASSFAGGPPYNEQFF
>TRBV4-2|TRBJ2-7|TRBD2|.
TGTGCCAGCAGCCAACCTTCGTCTAGCGGGACCTACGAGCAGTACTTC
CASSQPSSSGTYEQYF
>TRBV5-6|TRBJ1-4|TRBD1|.
TGTGCCAGCAGCGCCGACAGGGAGGAAAAACTGTTTTTT
CASSADREEKLFF